A selection of T cell receptor beta chains follows, all from one sample in a study of blood T cell repertoires in COVID-19. Sequencing used immunoSEQ multiplex PCR; TCRdb keeps in-frame clones, though not all of them. Here the sample spans 150,000 to 200,000 clones, around nine tenths being singletons. The sequencing input was peripheral blood. All receptors derive from a man aged 60 to 69 with active or convalescent COVID-19. The CDR3 runs from the conserved cysteine through the conserved F or W. Each record gives: V gene, J gene, CDR3 length, D gene, clone size, CDR3 DNA, CDR3 protein. D genes are given only for firm matches. Some rows mark clone size as missing; the rest say once, few, many or name a class of expanded clone.

V: TRBV19; J: TRBJ2-7; length: 13; D: NA; size: NA; DNA: TGTGCCAGTAGTATAACGCCTAGTGGCGAGCAGTACTTC; CDR3: CASSITPSGEQYF
V: TRBV15; J: TRBJ1-6; length: 15; D: NA; size: NA; DNA: TGTGCCACCAGCAGAGGGTGGCAGGGAGGTTTCCCCCTCCACTTT; CDR3: CATSRGWQGGFPLHF
V: TRBV2; J: TRBJ2-5; length: 14; D: TRBD2; size: NA; DNA: TGTGCCAGCAGTGCAGGACTAGCCCGGGAGACCCAGTACTTC; CDR3: CASSAGLARETQYF
V: TRBV3-1/TRBV3-2; J: TRBJ1-2; length: 13; D: NA; size: NA; DNA: TGTGCCAGCAGCCAAGATCTTGTAGGGGCCTACACCTTC; CDR3: CASSQDLVGAYTF
V: TRBV18; J: TRBJ1-5; length: 16; D: TRBD1; size: NA; DNA: TGTGCCAGCTCTGGACAGGACACGAGGTTCTATCAGCCCCAGCATTTT; CDR3: CASSGQDTRFYQPQHF
V: TRBV3-1/TRBV3-2; J: TRBJ2-7; length: 14; D: NA; size: NA; DNA: TGTGCCAGCAGCCAAGAACTCTTCTCCTACGAGCAGTACTTC; CDR3: CASSQELFSYEQYF
V: TRBV5-4; J: TRBJ2-6; length: 16; D: TRBD1; size: once; DNA: TGTGCCAGCAGTAAACAGGGGTGGGGTGGGGCCAACGTCCTGACTTTC; CDR3: CASSKQGWGGANVLTF
V: TRBV6-5; J: TRBJ1-3; length: 12; D: NA; size: NA; DNA: TGTGCCAGCGCGGGGAACGGAAACACCATATATTTT; CDR3: CASAGNGNTIYF
V: TRBV6-1; J: TRBJ1-5; length: 13; D: NA; size: NA; DNA: TGTGCCAGCAGTGAATACAGGAATCAGCCCCAGCATTTT; CDR3: CASSEYRNQPQHF
V: TRBV7-9; J: TRBJ2-7; length: 15; D: NA; size: NA; DNA: TGTGCCAGCAGCTTAGGAAAGTTCGGGGCCTACGAGCAGTACTTC; CDR3: CASSLGKFGAYEQYF
V: TRBV11-2; J: TRBJ1-1; length: 14; D: NA; size: NA; DNA: TGTGCCAGCAGCTCCCCCGACAAGAACACTGAAGCTTTCTTT; CDR3: CASSSPDKNTEAFF
V: TRBV5-6; J: TRBJ1-6; length: 16; D: NA; size: NA; DNA: TGTGCCAGCAGCTTGAGGGCAGGGGATTGGAATTCACCCCTCCACTTT; CDR3: CASSLRAGDWNSPLHF
V: TRBV12-5; J: TRBJ1-6; length: 15; D: NA; size: once; DNA: TGTGCTAGTGGGCTGGGACACGGGACCGGTTCACCCCTCCACTTT; CDR3: CASGLGHGTGSPLHF
V: TRBV10-3; J: TRBJ1-3; length: 16; D: NA; size: NA; DNA: TGTGCCATCAGTGAGGCGGGGCATTTCTCTGGAAACACCATATATTTT; CDR3: CAISEAGHFSGNTIYF
V: TRBV7-2; J: TRBJ2-3; length: 11; D: NA; size: NA; DNA: TGTGCCAGCAGCTTAGCGGACAGTATGTATTTT; CDR3: CASSLADSMYF
V: TRBV10-3; J: TRBJ2-5; length: 12; D: NA; size: once; DNA: TGTGCCATCAGTCAGGTTGAGGAGACCCAGTACTTC; CDR3: CAISQVEETQYF
V: TRBV11-2; J: TRBJ1-5; length: 13; D: TRBD1; size: NA; DNA: TGTGCCAGCAGAGGACAGGCAGGTCAGCCCCAGCATTTT; CDR3: CASRGQAGQPQHF
V: TRBV5-8; J: TRBJ1-5; length: 13; D: TRBD1; size: few; DNA: TGTGCCAGCACGAGGGACAGGGACCAGCCCCAGCATTTT; CDR3: CASTRDRDQPQHF
V: TRBV19; J: TRBJ2-7; length: 15; D: TRBD1; size: NA; DNA: TGTGCCAGTAGTTCCACTTCCGGGACAGCCTACGAGCAGTACTTC; CDR3: CASSSTSGTAYEQYF
V: TRBV4-1; J: TRBJ1-4; length: 15; D: NA; size: once; DNA: TGCGCCAGCAGCCCCGATAGGGCGGGTAATGAAAAACTGTTTTTT; CDR3: CASSPDRAGNEKLFF
V: TRBV5-6; J: TRBJ1-2; length: 14; D: NA; size: NA; DNA: TGTGCCAGCATTAGGGGGGGACTTAACTATGGCTACACCTTC; CDR3: CASIRGGLNYGYTF
V: TRBV11-3; J: TRBJ2-3; length: 12; D: NA; size: NA; DNA: TGTGCCAGCAGCTTAAGCCCCACCGCGCAGTATTTT; CDR3: CASSLSPTAQYF
V: TRBV15; J: TRBJ1-5; length: 14; D: TRBD1; size: NA; DNA: TGTGCCACCAGCAAAAGGGGGCAAAGGCAGCCCCAGCATTTT; CDR3: CATSKRGQRQPQHF
V: TRBV27; J: TRBJ2-7; length: 15; D: TRBD2; size: few; DNA: TGTGCCAGCAGTTTACGAGGACTAGCGGCTTACGAGCAGTACTTC; CDR3: CASSLRGLAAYEQYF
V: TRBV19; J: TRBJ1-3; length: 13; D: NA; size: once; DNA: TGTGCCAGTAGTTTCGACACCAGGTACACCATATATTTT; CDR3: CASSFDTRYTIYF
V: TRBV5-1; J: TRBJ1-2; length: 15; D: NA; size: NA; DNA: TGCGCCAGCAGCGGCAAGACAGGACTAGCTTATGGCTACACCTTC; CDR3: CASSGKTGLAYGYTF
V: TRBV19; J: TRBJ2-1; length: 17; D: TRBD1; size: NA; DNA: TGTGCCAGTAGGCAACAGTTAGGGACAGGGGCCTACAATGAGCAGTTCTTC; CDR3: CASRQQLGTGAYNEQFF
V: TRBV2; J: TRBJ2-2; length: 14; D: NA; size: once; DNA: TGTGCCAGCAGGAAACTGGGGGCGGGCGGGGAGCTGTTTTTT; CDR3: CASRKLGAGGELFF
V: TRBV5-1; J: TRBJ1-4; length: 18; D: NA; size: NA; DNA: TGCGCCAGCCCAGATGGGGCCCACACAAGTTTCATGGCCGAAAAACTGTTTTTT; CDR3: CASPDGAHTSFMAEKLFF
V: TRBV15; J: TRBJ1-2; length: 12; D: NA; size: NA; DNA: TGTGCCACCAGCAGAGATGACAACGGCTACACCTTC; CDR3: CATSRDDNGYTF
V: TRBV10-1; J: TRBJ2-2; length: 17; D: TRBD2; size: NA; DNA: TGCGCCAGCAGTGAACGACTAGCGGGGGCGTCCACAGAGGAGCTGTTTTTT; CDR3: CASSERLAGASTEELFF
V: TRBV10-2; J: TRBJ2-3; length: 15; D: TRBD2; size: NA; DNA: TGCGCCAGCGGAAATAGCGGGGGCCGAAGTTATACGCAGTATTTT; CDR3: CASGNSGGRSYTQYF
V: TRBV14; J: TRBJ1-2; length: 11; D: NA; size: once; DNA: TGTGCCAGCAGCCAAGGGACATTCGGCACCTTC; CDR3: CASSQGTFGTF
V: TRBV19; J: TRBJ1-1; length: 15; D: TRBD1; size: NA; DNA: TGTGCCAGTAGTGGGAGACAGGGTTCGAACACTGAAGCTTTCTTT; CDR3: CASSGRQGSNTEAFF
V: TRBV19; J: TRBJ2-1; length: 15; D: TRBD2; size: NA; DNA: TGTGCCAGTAGTATAAAGGGACTAGCGAGGGAAAAGCAGTTCTTC; CDR3: CASSIKGLAREKQFF
V: TRBV2; J: TRBJ2-3; length: 16; D: TRBD2; size: NA; DNA: TGTGCCAGCAGTGAGGGAATAGCGGGGGCTACAGATACGCAGTATTTT; CDR3: CASSEGIAGATDTQYF
V: TRBV9; J: TRBJ1-4; length: 16; D: TRBD1; size: NA; DNA: TGTGCCAGCAGCGTAGGGACAGGGCCTTCTGGTGAAAAACTGTTTTTT; CDR3: CASSVGTGPSGEKLFF
V: TRBV19; J: TRBJ1-5; length: 12; D: NA; size: few; DNA: TGTGCCAGTAGTACCGGGGGGAACCCCCAGCATTTT; CDR3: CASSTGGNPQHF
V: TRBV19; J: TRBJ1-3; length: 17; D: NA; size: NA; DNA: TGTGCCAGTAGTATACAGGGACAATCAAGCTCTGGAAACACCATATATTTT; CDR3: CASSIQGQSSSGNTIYF
V: TRBV5-4; J: TRBJ1-4; length: 16; D: TRBD1; size: NA; DNA: TGTGCCAGCAGCTCCGGACAGGGGGCCACTAATGAAAAACTGTTTTTT; CDR3: CASSSGQGATNEKLFF
V: TRBV3-1/TRBV3-2; J: TRBJ1-6; length: 15; D: TRBD1; size: NA; DNA: TGTGCCAGCAGCCAAGGACAGGGGTTGCGCTCACCCCTCCACTTT; CDR3: CASSQGQGLRSPLHF
V: TRBV6-1; J: TRBJ1-3; length: 17; D: NA; size: NA; DNA: TGTGCCAGCAGTGAATACAGGGTAGCCCTCCCTGGAAACACCATATATTTT; CDR3: CASSEYRVALPGNTIYF
V: TRBV28; J: TRBJ2-7; length: 16; D: TRBD1; size: NA; DNA: TGTGCCAGCAGTTACCGCCGGGACAGGGAGGACTACGAGCAGTACTTC; CDR3: CASSYRRDREDYEQYF
V: TRBV9; J: TRBJ2-3; length: 12; D: NA; size: NA; DNA: TGTGCCAGCAGCGCTAGATCAGATACGCAGTATTTT; CDR3: CASSARSDTQYF
V: TRBV30; J: TRBJ1-5; length: 13; D: TRBD1; size: NA; DNA: TGTGCCTGGAGCAGACAGGGGGATCAGCCCCAGCATTTT; CDR3: CAWSRQGDQPQHF
V: TRBV3-1/TRBV3-2; J: TRBJ2-7; length: 12; D: NA; size: NA; DNA: TGTGCCAGCAGCCAATACGGTAACGAGCAGTACTTC; CDR3: CASSQYGNEQYF
V: TRBV19; J: TRBJ2-2; length: 14; D: TRBD1; size: few; DNA: TGTGCCAGTCGAAGACAGGGGAACACCGGGGAGCTGTTTTTT; CDR3: CASRRQGNTGELFF
V: TRBV18; J: TRBJ2-4; length: 15; D: TRBD2; size: NA; DNA: TGTGCCAGCTCACCGCTGGGACTAGCGGGGGACATTCAGTACTTC; CDR3: CASSPLGLAGDIQYF
V: TRBV19; J: TRBJ1-5; length: 15; D: TRBD1; size: NA; DNA: TGTGCCAGTATGGACAGGGGATTTAGCAATCAGCCCCAGCATTTT; CDR3: CASMDRGFSNQPQHF
V: TRBV27; J: TRBJ1-1; length: 16; D: TRBD1; size: NA; DNA: TGTGCCAGCAGTTCCCTCGCTGGACAGGGGAACACTGAAGCTTTCTTT; CDR3: CASSSLAGQGNTEAFF
V: TRBV2; J: TRBJ1-1; length: 12; D: TRBD1; size: NA; DNA: TGTGCCAGCAGAGGGACAGGGGTCGTAGCTTTCTTT; CDR3: CASRGTGVVAFF
V: TRBV3-1/TRBV3-2; J: TRBJ1-1; length: 15; D: NA; size: NA; DNA: TGTGCCAGCAGCCGGAACAGGGAGAAGAACACTGAAGCTTTCTTT; CDR3: CASSRNREKNTEAFF
V: TRBV3-1/TRBV3-2; J: TRBJ2-6; length: 15; D: NA; size: NA; DNA: TGTGCCAGCAGCCAAGCCAGCTCTGGGGCCAACGTCCTGACTTTC; CDR3: CASSQASSGANVLTF
V: TRBV5-1; J: TRBJ2-2; length: 16; D: NA; size: NA; DNA: TGCGCCAGCAGCTTGGCCGAATCCGGTAACACCGGGGAGCTGTTTTTT; CDR3: CASSLAESGNTGELFF
V: TRBV19; J: TRBJ1-4; length: 15; D: NA; size: NA; DNA: TGTGCCAGTAGTAAAGTTGCAGGGAATAATGAAAAACTGTTTTTT; CDR3: CASSKVAGNNEKLFF